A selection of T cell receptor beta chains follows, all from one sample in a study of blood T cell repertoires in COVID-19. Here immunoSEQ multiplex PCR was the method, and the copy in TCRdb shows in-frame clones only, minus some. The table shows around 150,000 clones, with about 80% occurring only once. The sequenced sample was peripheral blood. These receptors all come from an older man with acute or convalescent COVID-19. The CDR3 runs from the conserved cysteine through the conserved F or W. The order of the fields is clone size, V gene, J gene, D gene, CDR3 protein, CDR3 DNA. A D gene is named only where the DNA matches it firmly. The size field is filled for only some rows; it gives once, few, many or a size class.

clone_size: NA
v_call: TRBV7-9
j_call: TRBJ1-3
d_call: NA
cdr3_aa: CASSTRPEAGNTIYF
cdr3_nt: TGTGCCAGCAGCACGAGACCAGAGGCTGGAAACACCATATATTTT

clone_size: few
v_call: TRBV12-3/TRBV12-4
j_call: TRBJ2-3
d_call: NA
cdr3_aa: CASSPFPDTQYF
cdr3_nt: TGTGCCAGCAGTCCCTTCCCAGATACGCAGTATTTT

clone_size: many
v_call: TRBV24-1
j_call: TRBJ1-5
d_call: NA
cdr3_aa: CARGWLLEPQHF
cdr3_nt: TGTGCCAGAGGGTGGTTGTTGGAGCCCCAGCATTTT

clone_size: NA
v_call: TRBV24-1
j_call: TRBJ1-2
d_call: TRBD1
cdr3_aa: CATSDSGTGIYGYTF
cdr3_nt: TGTGCCACCAGTGATTCCGGGACAGGGATTTATGGCTACACCTTC

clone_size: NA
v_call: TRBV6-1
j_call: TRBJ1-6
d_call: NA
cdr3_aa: CASSEQANSPLHF
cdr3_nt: TGTGCCAGCAGTGAACAGGCTAATTCACCCCTCCACTTT

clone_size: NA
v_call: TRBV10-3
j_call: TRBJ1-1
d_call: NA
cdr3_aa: CAISESGGRDTEAFF
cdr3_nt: TGTGCCATCAGTGAGTCGGGGGGGCGGGACACTGAAGCTTTCTTT

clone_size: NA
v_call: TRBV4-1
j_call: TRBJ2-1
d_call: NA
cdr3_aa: CASSQGQEAYNEQFF
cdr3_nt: TGCGCCAGCAGCCAAGGTCAGGAGGCCTACAATGAGCAGTTCTTC

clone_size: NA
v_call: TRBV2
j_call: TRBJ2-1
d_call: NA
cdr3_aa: CASSEGTSLVHEQFF
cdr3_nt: TGTGCCAGCAGTGAAGGAACTAGCCTTGTCCATGAGCAGTTCTTC

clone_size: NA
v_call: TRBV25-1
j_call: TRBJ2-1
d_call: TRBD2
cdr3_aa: CASSAKAGGTADEQFF
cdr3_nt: TGTGCCAGCAGTGCCAAAGCGGGGGGGACGGCGGATGAGCAGTTCTTC

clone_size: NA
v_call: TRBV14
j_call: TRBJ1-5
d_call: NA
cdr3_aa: CASSLAGNQPQHF
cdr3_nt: TGTGCCAGCAGCTTGGCAGGAAATCAGCCCCAGCATTTT

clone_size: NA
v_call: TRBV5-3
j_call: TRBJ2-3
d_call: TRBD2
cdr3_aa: CARSLAVGLAGPTDTQYF
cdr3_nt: TGTGCCAGAAGCTTGGCCGTGGGACTAGCGGGTCCCACAGATACGCAGTATTTT

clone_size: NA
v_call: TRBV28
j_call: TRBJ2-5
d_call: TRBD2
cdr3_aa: CASTAGGGETQYF
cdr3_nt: TGTGCCAGCACCGCGGGGGGAGGGGAGACCCAGTACTTC